This T cell receptor beta chain was identified in a study of T cell changes during pregnancy in multiple sclerosis. This CDR3 comprises 20 residues. The ends were cut back, 4 bases at V and 2 bases at J, with 29 bases in the middle. CDR1 is SGHRS and CDR2 is YFSETQ in the germline V gene. Sequencing used immunoSEQ multiplex PCR; TCRdb keeps in-frame clones, though not all of them. The repertoire holds around 100,000 clones, with around 91% as singletons. The sequence was obtained from a female donor with multiple sclerosis, enrolled in a pregnancy study. V gene TRBV5-1 combines with J gene TRBJ2-3; D is ambiguous. The starting material was peripheral blood, obtained after pregnancy. CDR3 in amino acids: CASSKAANGRQKSITDTQYF. The CDR3, as DNA: TGCGCCAGCAGCAAGGCTGCTAATGGGCGTCAGAAATCTATCACAGATACGCAGTATTTT.